These T cell receptor beta chains were read from a single sample in a study of glioma-infiltrating T cells after dendritic cell vaccination. The method was immunoSEQ multiplex PCR; TCRdb's version includes in-frame clones alone and lacks a portion of them. The table has approximately 93,000 clones, less than 85% seen once. Sequencing used blood, obtained after dendritic cell vaccination. Every receptor here comes from a human donor with glioblastoma. Each CDR3 is given with its conserved first and last residue. The order of the fields is V gene, clone size, D gene, J gene, CDR3 protein, CDR3 DNA. The D gene is left open where the match is weak. Only part of the rows carry a size: once, few, many, or a class if the clone is expanded.

TRBV6-5,NA,NA,TRBJ1-5,CASSFSGINQPQHF,TGTGCCAGCAGTTTCAGCGGGATCAATCAGCCCCAGCATTTT
TRBV19,NA,NA,TRBJ1-5,CASSIRESGPQHF,TGTGCCAGTAGTATCCGGGAGTCGGGGCCCCAGCATTTT
TRBV28,many,TRBD2,TRBJ2-1,CASSVIAGGYNEQFF,TGTGCCAGCAGTGTTATAGCGGGAGGGTACAATGAGCAGTTCTTC
TRBV7-7,NA,TRBD2,TRBJ2-7,CASSPQAGLAGHSYEQYF,TGTGCCAGCAGCCCCCAGGCGGGACTAGCGGGCCACTCCTACGAGCAGTACTTC
TRBV5-1,NA,NA,TRBJ1-1,CASSPISSLNTEAFF,TGCGCCAGCAGCCCGATATCTAGTTTGAACACTGAAGCTTTCTTT
TRBV19,NA,NA,TRBJ1-2,CASSIAGGPSYGYTF,TGTGCCAGTAGTATAGCGGGAGGCCCTAGCTATGGCTACACCTTC
TRBV4-3,once,TRBD2,TRBJ2-7,CASSQTGAGGPHEAYEQYF,TGCGCCAGCAGCCAAACCGGGGCGGGGGGGCCCCACGAGGCCTACGAGCAGTACTTC
TRBV6-6,NA,NA,TRBJ1-3,CASLGRGAGNTIYF,TGTGCCAGCCTTGGGAGGGGCGCTGGAAACACCATATATTTT
TRBV11-3,NA,TRBD2,TRBJ2-3,CASSLGVGGRTTDTQYF,TGTGCCAGCAGCTTAGGGGTTGGCGGGAGAACCACAGATACGCAGTATTTT
TRBV4-1,once,TRBD1,TRBJ2-2,CASSQEPRDRVTGELFF,TGCGCCAGCAGCCAAGAACCCCGGGACAGGGTCACCGGGGAGCTGTTTTTT